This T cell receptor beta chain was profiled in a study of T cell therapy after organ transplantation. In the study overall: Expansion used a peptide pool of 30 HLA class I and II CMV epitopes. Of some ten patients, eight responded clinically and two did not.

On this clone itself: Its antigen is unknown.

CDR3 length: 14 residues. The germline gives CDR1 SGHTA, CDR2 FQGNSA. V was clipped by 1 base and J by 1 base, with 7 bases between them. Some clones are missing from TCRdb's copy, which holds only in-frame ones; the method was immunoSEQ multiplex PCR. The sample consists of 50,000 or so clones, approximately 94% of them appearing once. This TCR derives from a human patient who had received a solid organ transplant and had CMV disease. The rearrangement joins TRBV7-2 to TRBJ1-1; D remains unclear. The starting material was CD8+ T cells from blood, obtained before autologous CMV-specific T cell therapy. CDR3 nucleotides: TGTGCCAGCAGCTTAGTGGTGGGGAACACTGAAGCTTTCTTT. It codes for CASSLVVGNTEAFF.